One sample yielded the 11 T cell receptor beta chains listed below, sequenced in a study of blood T cell repertoires in COVID-19. This table comes from immunoSEQ multiplex PCR, and its TCRdb copy is limited to in-frame clones, with some not included. There are about 220,000 clones in the sample; around 81% occur only once, and 9.5% to 15% lies in the top ten. The source material was peripheral blood. The receptors were gathered from a human donor in a cohort sampled during active COVID-19.

This chain uses TRBV11-2 with TRBJ2-3; TRBD1 aligns across 7 bases. The trim removed 5 bases at V and 5 bases at J, leaving 7 bases unmatched. The length of the CDR3 is 14 residues. Germline CDR1 reads SGHAT; CDR2 reads FQNNGV. Written as DNA, the CDR3 is TGTGCCAGCAGCCCGACAGGGATCGGAGATACGCAGTATTTT. Amino acids: CASSPTGIGDTQYF.

The DNA for the CDR3 is TGTGCCAGCAGCTTAGATTCAGGGTATGGCACTGAAGCTTTCTTT. Translated, it gives CASSLDSGYGTEAFF. The chain couples TRBV11-2 to TRBJ1-1, with TRBD1 as a possible D gene (5 bases). CDR1 SGHAT and CDR2 FQNNGV come from the germline V gene. CDR3 length: 15 residues. Trimming removed 0 bases from V and 4 bases from J, with 12 bases in between.

This sequence joins TRBV18 and TRBJ1-5; D gene uncertain. The CDR3 is 17 residues long. Germline V gene lookup returns CDR1 KGHSH and CDR2 LQKENI. Trimming cost V 1 base and J 2 bases, with 15 bases left between them. This chain's CDR3 is CASSPRSGYLGNQPQHF. DNA of the CDR3: TGTGCCAGCTCACCACGGTCGGGATATCTTGGCAATCAGCCCCAGCATTTT.

The chain couples TRBV3-1 (or the pseudogene TRBV3-2) to TRBJ1-2, with 7 positions matching TRBD1. V shed 4 bases and J 2 bases; nucleotides not matched to a gene: 4. CDR3 length: 14 residues. Germline V gene lookup returns CDR1 LGHDT and CDR2 YNNKEL (reference sequence). The CDR3 bases are TGTGCCAGCAGCCGCGGACAGGAGAACTATGGCTACACCTTC. Amino acid sequence: CASSRGQENYGYTF.

The rearrangement joins TRBV2 to TRBJ1-3; 11 bases line up with TRBD1. The CDR3 contains 15 residues. The ends lost 6 bases at V and 3 bases at J; junction bases unmatched: 4. Germline lookup yields CDR1 SNHLY and CDR2 FYNNEI. CDR3 DNA: TGTGCCAGCAGCCGGGACAGGGGGTTTGGAAACACCATATATTTT. As protein: CASSRDRGFGNTIYF.

The rearrangement joins TRBV7-6 to TRBJ1-5, with 9 positions matching TRBD1. V gave up 5 bases and J gave up 4 bases; unmatched junction bases: 18. The CDR3 contains 19 residues. The germline V gene has CDR1 SGHVS and CDR2 FNYEAQ. The CDR3 region is CASSTHSRDRDPRNQPQHF. The CDR3 bases are TGTGCCAGCAGCACCCATTCGCGGGACAGGGATCCCAGAAATCAGCCCCAGCATTTT.

This sequence joins TRBV6-5 and TRBJ1-1; D remains unclear. The CDR3 has 15 amino acids. Germline-derived CDR1 and CDR2 are MNHEY and SVGAGI. V was cut by 6 bases and J by 3 bases, with 17 bases left in between. The CDR3 spells CASRRAGLRDTEAFF. The CDR3 DNA follows: TGTGCCAGCAGGCGCGCGGGGTTGCGGGACACTGAAGCTTTCTTT.

The chain employs TRBV20-1 and TRBJ2-3, with 12 bases aligning to TRBD2. J was trimmed by 4 bases and V by 3 bases; bases with no gene match: 2. Germline values: CDR1 DFQATT, CDR2 SNEGSKA (reference sequence). The CDR3 contains 14 residues. The CDR3 here is CSASRTSGADTQYF. In nucleotides, the CDR3 is TGCAGTGCTAGTAGGACTAGCGGGGCAGATACGCAGTATTTT.

The chain combines TRBV14 with TRBJ1-4; no reliable D call. The CDR3 contains 15 residues. CDR1 SGHDN and CDR2 FVKESK come from the germline V gene. The ends were cut back, 5 bases at V and 8 bases at J, with 18 bases in the middle. DNA of the CDR3: TGTGCCAGCAGCTTCGGCCGGAGTATCGGGGAAAAACTGTTTTTT. Amino acids: CASSFGRSIGEKLFF.

The chain recombines TRBV10-2 with TRBJ2-7; 9 bases align to TRBD1. This CDR3 is built from 16 residues. The J segment lost 1 base and the V segment lost 3 bases, leaving 7 bases of the junction unmatched. Germline CDR1 is WSHSY and CDR2 is SAAADI. The chain's CDR3 is CASSDRGTGISYEQYF. CDR3 nucleotides: TGCGCCAGCAGTGACCGCGGGACAGGGATTTCCTACGAGCAGTACTTC.

This chain uses TRBV5-6 with TRBJ1-1, with D hard to call. There are 15 residues in the CDR3. Between the trimmed V and J ends, which lost 4 bases and 1 base, there was a span of 14 bases. Germline loops: CDR1 SGHDT, CDR2 YYEEEE. The CDR3 DNA reads TGTGCCAGCAGCGGTCCCGGGAACACGAACACTGAAGCTTTCTTT. Translated: CASSGPGNTNTEAFF.